The entry below gives a single T cell receptor beta chain sequence along with its context. This table comes from immunoSEQ multiplex PCR, and its TCRdb copy is limited to in-frame clones, with some not included. This table has about 490,000 clones, less than 80% appearing once. V shed 1 base and J 3 bases; nucleotides not matched to a gene: 4. From germline, CDR1 is SGHTA and CDR2 FQGNSA. This CDR3 has 15 residues. The source of the sample is a study of shared clonotypes between healthy human individuals. The receptor's source is a woman aged 40 to 50 in good health. Some clones in this sample may be carry-over from other donors' samples. Sample: PBMCs. J is TRBJ2-3 and V is TRBV7-2; 7 bases are shared with TRBD1. The CDR3, as DNA: TGTGCCAGCAGCTTAGAGGGCAGGGGGACAGATACGCAGTATTTT. Protein sequence: CASSLEGRGTDTQYF.